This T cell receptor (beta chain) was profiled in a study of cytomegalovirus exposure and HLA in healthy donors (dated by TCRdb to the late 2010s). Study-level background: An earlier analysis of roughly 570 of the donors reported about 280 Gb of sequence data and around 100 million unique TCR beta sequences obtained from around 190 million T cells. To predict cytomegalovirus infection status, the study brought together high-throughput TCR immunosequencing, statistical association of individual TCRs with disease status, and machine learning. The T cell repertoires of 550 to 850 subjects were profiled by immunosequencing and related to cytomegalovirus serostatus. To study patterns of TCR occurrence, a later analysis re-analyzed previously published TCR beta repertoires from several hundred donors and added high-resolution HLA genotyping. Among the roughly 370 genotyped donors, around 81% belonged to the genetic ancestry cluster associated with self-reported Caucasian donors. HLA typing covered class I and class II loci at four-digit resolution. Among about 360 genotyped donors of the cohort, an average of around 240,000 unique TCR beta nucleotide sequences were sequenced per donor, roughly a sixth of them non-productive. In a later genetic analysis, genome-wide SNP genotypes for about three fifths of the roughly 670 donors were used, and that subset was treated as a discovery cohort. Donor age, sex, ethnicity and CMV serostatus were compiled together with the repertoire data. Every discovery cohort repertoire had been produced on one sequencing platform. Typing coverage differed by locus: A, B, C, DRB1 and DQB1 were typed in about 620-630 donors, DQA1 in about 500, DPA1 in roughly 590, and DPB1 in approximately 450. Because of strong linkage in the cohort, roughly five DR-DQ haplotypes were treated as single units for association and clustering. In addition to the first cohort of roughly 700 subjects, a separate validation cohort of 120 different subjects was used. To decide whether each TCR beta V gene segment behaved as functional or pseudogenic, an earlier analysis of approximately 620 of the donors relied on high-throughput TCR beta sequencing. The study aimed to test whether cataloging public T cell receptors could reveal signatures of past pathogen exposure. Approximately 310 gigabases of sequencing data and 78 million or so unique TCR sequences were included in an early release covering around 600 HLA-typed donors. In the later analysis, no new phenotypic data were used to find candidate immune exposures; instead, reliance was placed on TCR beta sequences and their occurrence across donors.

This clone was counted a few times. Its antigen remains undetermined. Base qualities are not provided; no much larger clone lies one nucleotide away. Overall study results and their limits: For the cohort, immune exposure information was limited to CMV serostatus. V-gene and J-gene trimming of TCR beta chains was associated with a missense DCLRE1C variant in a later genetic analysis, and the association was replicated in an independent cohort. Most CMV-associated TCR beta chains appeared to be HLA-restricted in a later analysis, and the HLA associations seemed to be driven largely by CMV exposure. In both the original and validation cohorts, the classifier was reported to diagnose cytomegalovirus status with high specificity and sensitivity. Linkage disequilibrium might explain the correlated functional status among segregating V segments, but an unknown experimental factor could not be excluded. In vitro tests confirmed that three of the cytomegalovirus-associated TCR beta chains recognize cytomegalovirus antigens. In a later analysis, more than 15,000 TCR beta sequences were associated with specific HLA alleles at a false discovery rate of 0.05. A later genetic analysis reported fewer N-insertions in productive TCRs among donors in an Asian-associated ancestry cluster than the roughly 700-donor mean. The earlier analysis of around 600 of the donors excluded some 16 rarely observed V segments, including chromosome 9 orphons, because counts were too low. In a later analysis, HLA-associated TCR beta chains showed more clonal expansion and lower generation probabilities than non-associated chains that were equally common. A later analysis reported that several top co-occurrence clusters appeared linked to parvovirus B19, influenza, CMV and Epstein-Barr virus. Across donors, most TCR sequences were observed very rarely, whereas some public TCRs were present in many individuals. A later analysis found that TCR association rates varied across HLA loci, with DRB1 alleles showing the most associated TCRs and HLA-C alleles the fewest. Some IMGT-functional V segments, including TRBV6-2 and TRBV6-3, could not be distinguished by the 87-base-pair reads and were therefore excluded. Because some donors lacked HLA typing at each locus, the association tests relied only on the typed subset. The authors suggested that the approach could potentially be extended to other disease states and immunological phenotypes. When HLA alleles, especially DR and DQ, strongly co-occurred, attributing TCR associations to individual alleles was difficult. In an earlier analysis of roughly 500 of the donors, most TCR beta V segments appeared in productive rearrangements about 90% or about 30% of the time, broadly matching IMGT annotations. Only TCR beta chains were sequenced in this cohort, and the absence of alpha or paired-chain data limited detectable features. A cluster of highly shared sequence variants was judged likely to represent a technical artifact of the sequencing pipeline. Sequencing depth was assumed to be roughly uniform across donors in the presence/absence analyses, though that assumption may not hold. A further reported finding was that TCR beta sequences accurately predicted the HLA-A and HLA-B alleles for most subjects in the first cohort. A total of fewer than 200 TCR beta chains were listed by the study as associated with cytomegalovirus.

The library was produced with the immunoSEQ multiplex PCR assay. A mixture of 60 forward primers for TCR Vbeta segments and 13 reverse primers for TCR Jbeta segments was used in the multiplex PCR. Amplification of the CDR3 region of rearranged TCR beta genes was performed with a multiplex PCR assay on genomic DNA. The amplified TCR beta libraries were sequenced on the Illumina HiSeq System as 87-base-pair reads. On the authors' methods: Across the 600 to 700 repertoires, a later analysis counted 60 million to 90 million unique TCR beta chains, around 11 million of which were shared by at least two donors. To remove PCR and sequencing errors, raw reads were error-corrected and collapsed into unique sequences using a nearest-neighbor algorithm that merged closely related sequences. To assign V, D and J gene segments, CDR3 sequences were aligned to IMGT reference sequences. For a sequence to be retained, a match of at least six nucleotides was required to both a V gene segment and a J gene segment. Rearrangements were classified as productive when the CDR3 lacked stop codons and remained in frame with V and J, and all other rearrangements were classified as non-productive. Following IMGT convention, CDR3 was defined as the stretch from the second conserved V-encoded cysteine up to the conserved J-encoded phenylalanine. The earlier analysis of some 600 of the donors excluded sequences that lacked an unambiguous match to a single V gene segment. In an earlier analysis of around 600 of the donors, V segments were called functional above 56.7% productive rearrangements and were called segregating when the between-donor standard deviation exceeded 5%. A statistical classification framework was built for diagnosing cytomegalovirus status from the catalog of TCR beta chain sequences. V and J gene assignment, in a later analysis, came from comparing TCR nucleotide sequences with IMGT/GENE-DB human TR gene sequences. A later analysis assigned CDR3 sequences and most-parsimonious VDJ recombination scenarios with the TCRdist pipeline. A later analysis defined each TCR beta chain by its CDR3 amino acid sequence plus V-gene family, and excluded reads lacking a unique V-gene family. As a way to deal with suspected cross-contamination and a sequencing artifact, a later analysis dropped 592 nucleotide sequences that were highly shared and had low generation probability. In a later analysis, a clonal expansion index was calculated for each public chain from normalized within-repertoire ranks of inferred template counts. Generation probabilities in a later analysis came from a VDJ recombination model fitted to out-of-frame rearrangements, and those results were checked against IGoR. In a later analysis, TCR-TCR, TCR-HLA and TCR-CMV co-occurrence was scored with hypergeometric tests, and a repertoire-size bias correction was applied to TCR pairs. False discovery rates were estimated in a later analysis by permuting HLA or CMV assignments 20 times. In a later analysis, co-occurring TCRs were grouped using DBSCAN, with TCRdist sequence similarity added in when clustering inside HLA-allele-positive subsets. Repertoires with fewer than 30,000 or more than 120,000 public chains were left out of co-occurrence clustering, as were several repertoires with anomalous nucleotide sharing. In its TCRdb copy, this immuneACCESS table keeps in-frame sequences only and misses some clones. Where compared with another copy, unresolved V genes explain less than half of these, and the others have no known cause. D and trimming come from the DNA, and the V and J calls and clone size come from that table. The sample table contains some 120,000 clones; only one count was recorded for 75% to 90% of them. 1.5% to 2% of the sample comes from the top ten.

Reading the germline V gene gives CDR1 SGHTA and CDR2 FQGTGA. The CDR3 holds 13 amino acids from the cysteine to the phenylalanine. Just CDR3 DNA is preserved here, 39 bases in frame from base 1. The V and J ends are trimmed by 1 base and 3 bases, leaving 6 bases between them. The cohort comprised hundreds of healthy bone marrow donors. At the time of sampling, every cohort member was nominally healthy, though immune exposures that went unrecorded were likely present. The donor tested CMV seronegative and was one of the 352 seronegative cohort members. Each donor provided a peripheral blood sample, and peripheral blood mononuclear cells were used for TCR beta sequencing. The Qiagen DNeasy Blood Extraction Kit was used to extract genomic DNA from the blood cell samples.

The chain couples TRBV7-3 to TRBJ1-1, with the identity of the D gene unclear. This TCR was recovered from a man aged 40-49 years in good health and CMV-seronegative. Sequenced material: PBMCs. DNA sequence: TGTGCCAGCAGCTTAATGGGAGACACTGAAGCTTTCTTT. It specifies CASSLMGDTEAFF.